A selection of T cell receptor beta chains follows, all from one sample in a study of blood T cell repertoires in COVID-19. Here immunoSEQ multiplex PCR was the method, and the copy in TCRdb shows in-frame clones only, minus some. The sample has 150,000 to 200,000 clones, roughly four fifths seen once. Sequenced sample: PBMCs or T cells enriched from blood (not recorded which). These receptors all come from a man aged 50-59 years who had recovered from COVID-19. CDR3s include the opening cysteine and the closing phenylalanine or tryptophan. Fields, in order: D gene, J gene, V gene, clone size, CDR3 protein, CDR3 DNA. The D gene is left open where the match is weak. Not every row has a clone size; where given, it reads once, few, many or a size class.

TRBD2,TRBJ2-7,TRBV10-2,once,CASSEREGLYEQYF,TGCGCCAGCAGTGAACGGGAGGGCCTGTACGAGCAGTACTTC
.,TRBJ2-2,TRBV27,few,CASSLSARSGGELFF,TGTGCCAGCAGTTTATCCGCCCGTAGTGGCGGGGAGCTGTTTTTT
.,TRBJ1-2,TRBV19,.,CASIPYLYGYTF,TGTGCCAGTATCCCTTATCTTTATGGCTACACCTTC
TRBD1,TRBJ2-4,TRBV19,.,CASWGTGDAKNIQYF,TGTGCCAGTTGGGGGACAGGGGATGCCAAAAACATTCAGTACTTC
.,TRBJ1-2,TRBV6-1,.,CASSELRRAGFRGYTF,TGTGCCAGCAGTGAACTAAGACGCGCGGGATTTCGGGGCTACACCTTC
.,TRBJ2-1,TRBV24-1,.,CATSHSGGYNEQFF,TGTGCCACCTCTCACTCTGGGGGGTACAATGAGCAGTTCTTC
.,TRBJ2-1,TRBV24-1,.,CATSDRGSYNEQFF,TGTGCCACCAGTGACAGGGGTTCCTACAATGAGCAGTTCTTC
TRBD1,TRBJ1-5,TRBV28,.,CASSFNTQDRVSQPQHF,TGTGCCAGCAGTTTTAATACCCAGGACAGGGTAAGCCAGCCCCAGCATTTT
TRBD2,TRBJ2-5,TRBV9,.,CASSVVSTSGGTETQYF,TGTGCCAGCAGCGTAGTGTCTACTAGCGGGGGGACGGAGACCCAGTACTTC
TRBD2,TRBJ2-3,TRBV20-1,.,CSASLPSGVSTDTQYF,TGCAGTGCTAGTCTGCCTAGCGGGGTGAGCACAGATACGCAGTATTTT
.,TRBJ2-7,TRBV6-5,.,CASSLTGEGYEQYF,TGTGCCAGCAGTCTGACAGGGGAGGGATACGAGCAGTACTTC
TRBD2,TRBJ2-1,TRBV7-8,few,CASSSRGASGRDSEQFF,TGTGCCAGCAGCTCGCGAGGGGCCAGCGGGAGGGATAGTGAGCAGTTCTTC
TRBD1,TRBJ1-2,TRBV15,.,CATSRAGQANSNYGYTF,TGTGCCACCAGCAGAGCGGGACAGGCAAACTCTAACTATGGCTACACCTTC
TRBD2,TRBJ2-2,TRBV5-1,.,CASSLAGGTGELFF,TGCGCCAGCAGCTTGGCCGGGGGGACCGGGGAGCTGTTTTTT
.,TRBJ2-5,TRBV7-9,.,CASSAGLTRETQYF,TGTGCCAGCAGCGCGGGACTCACGCGAGAGACCCAGTACTTC
.,TRBJ2-1,TRBV5-4,.,CADRPDTSDEQFF,TGTGCCGACCGACCAGACACCTCCGATGAGCAGTTCTTC
TRBD2,TRBJ2-3,TRBV7-9,.,CASSLGLAGRTDTQYF,TGTGCCAGCAGCTTAGGACTAGCGGGAAGGACAGATACGCAGTATTTT
TRBD2,TRBJ2-7,TRBV27,.,CASRTISGSPPYEQYF,TGTGCCAGCAGGACAATTAGCGGGAGTCCCCCCTACGAGCAGTACTTC
.,TRBJ2-3,TRBV19,few,CASSSSATQYF,TGTGCCAGTAGTAGCTCAGCGACGCAGTATTTT
.,TRBJ1-1,TRBV9,few,CASSVGIRGGDTEAFF,TGTGCCAGCAGCGTAGGCATTCGAGGCGGCGACACTGAAGCTTTCTTT
TRBD2,TRBJ2-1,TRBV15,once,CATGRREGPYNEQFF,TGTGCCACCGGGAGGCGGGAGGGCCCTTACAATGAGCAGTTCTTC
.,TRBJ1-4,TRBV28,.,CASSLGTRNEKLFF,TGTGCCAGCAGTTTAGGGACTAGGAATGAAAAACTGTTTTTT
TRBD1,TRBJ2-5,TRBV5-5,once,CASSLKGQGGQETQYF,TGTGCCAGCAGTTTGAAGGGACAGGGGGGGCAAGAGACCCAGTACTTC
TRBD1,TRBJ1-6,TRBV7-9,.,CASSLVRDRASPLHF,TGTGCCAGCAGCTTAGTTCGGGACAGGGCCTCACCCCTCCACTTT
TRBD1,TRBJ1-2,TRBV2,.,CASRDGQGYGYTF,TGTGCCAGCAGGGACGGACAGGGCTATGGCTACACCTTC
TRBD2,TRBJ2-1,TRBV18,few,CASSPGTSGGNEQFF,TGTGCCAGCTCACCAGGGACTAGCGGGGGTAATGAGCAGTTCTTC